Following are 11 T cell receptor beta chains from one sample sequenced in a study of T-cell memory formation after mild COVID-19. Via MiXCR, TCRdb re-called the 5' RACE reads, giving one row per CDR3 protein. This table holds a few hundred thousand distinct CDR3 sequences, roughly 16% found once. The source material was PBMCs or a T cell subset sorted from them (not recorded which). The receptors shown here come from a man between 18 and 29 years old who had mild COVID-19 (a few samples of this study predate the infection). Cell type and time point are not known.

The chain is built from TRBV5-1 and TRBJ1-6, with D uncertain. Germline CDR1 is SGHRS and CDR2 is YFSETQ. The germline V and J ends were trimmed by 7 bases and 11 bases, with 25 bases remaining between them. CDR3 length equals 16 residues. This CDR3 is CASALGFRGILAPLHF. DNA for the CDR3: TGCGCCAGCGCCCTGGGGTTTCGGGGAATTCTGGCACCCCTCCACTTT.

The DNA for the CDR3 is TGTGCCACCATCCGGGGGGGGCAAGAAGATACGCAGTATTTT. Amino acid sequence: CATIRGGQEDTQYF. The chain joins TRBV24-1 to TRBJ2-3; 8 bases match TRBD2. J lost 5 bases, V lost 8 bases, and 8 bases had no gene match. The germline gives CDR1 KGHDR, CDR2 SFDVKD. The CDR3 has 14 residues.

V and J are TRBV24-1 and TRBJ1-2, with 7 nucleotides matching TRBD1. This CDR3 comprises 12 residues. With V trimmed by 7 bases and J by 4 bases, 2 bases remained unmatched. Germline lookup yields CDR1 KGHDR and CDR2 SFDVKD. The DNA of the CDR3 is TGTGCCACCAGCCCAGGGGGCTATGGCTACACCTTC. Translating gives CATSPGGYGYTF.

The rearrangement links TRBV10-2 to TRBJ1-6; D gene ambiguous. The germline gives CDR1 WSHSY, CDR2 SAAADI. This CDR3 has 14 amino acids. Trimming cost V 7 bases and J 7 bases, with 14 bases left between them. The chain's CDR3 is CASKMTDRNSPLHF. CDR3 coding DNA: TGCGCCAGCAAGATGACGGATAGGAATTCACCCCTCCACTTT.

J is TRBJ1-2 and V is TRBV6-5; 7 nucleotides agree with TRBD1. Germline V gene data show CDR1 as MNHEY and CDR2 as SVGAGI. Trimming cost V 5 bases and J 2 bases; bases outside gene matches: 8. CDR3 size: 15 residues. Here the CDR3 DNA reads TGTGCCAGCAGTGAACAGGGGATCGGGAACTATGGCTACACCTTC. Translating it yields CASSEQGIGNYGYTF.

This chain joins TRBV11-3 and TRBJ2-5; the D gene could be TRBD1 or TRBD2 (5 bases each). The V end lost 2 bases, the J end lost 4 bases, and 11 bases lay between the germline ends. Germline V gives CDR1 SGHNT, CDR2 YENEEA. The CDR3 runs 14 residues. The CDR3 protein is CASSLPGPAETQYF. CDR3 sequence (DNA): TGTGCCAGCAGCTTACCGGGGCCCGCAGAGACCCAGTACTTC.

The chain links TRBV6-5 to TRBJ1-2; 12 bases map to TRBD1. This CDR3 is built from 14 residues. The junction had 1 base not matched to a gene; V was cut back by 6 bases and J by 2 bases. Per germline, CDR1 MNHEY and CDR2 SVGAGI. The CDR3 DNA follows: TGTGCCAGCAGGGGGACAGGGGGCAACTATGGCTACACCTTC. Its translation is CASRGTGGNYGYTF.

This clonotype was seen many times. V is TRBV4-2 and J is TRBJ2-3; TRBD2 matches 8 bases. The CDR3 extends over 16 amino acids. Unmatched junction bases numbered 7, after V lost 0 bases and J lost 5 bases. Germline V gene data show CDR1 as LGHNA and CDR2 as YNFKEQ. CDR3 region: CASSQDVEAGGDTQYF. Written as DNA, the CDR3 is TGTGCCAGCAGCCAAGACGTAGAGGCGGGGGGAGATACGCAGTATTTT.

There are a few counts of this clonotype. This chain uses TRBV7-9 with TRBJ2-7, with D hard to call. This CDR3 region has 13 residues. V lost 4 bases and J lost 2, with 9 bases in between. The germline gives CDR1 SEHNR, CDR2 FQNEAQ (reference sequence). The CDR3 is CASSSGRTYEQYV. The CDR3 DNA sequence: TGTGCCAGCAGCTCCGGACGGACCTACGAGCAGTACGTC.

CDR3 protein: CAISQDRGTYGYTF. As DNA, the CDR3 is TGTGCCATCAGTCAGGACAGGGGGACGTATGGCTACACCTTC. The chain carries TRBV10-3 and TRBJ1-2; 10 bases agree with TRBD1. The V segment lost 5 bases and the J segment 5 bases; nucleotides outside the gene matches: 5. The CDR3 sequence is 14 residues long. Germline V gene lookup returns CDR1 ENHRY and CDR2 SYGVKD.

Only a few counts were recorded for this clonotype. This CDR3 reads CATSRDLGGFKREQFF. The CDR3 nucleotides read TGTGCCACCAGCAGAGATCTCGGGGGATTCAAACGGGAGCAGTTCTTC. This chain connects TRBV15 to TRBJ2-1; TRBD2 might be the D (6 bases). Trimming cost V 0 bases and J 10 bases, with 19 bases left between them. Germline V gene lookup returns CDR1 LNHNV and CDR2 YYDKDF (reference sequence). The CDR3 length is 16 residues.